This TCR beta chain was documented in a study of cytomegalovirus exposure and HLA in healthy donors (dated by TCRdb to between 2016 and 2019). About the full investigation: An earlier analysis of 587 of the donors reported roughly 270 Gb of sequence data and some 120 million unique TCR beta sequences from some 180 million T cells. The number of donors typed differed by locus, with roughly 629-640 for A, B, C, DRB1 and DQB1, roughly 520 for DQA1, 600 to 610 for DPA1, and over 400 for DPB1. Using immunosequencing, the study profiled T cell repertoires from about 610 subjects and related those repertoires to cytomegalovirus serostatus. Rather than using new phenotypic data, the later analysis identified candidate immune exposures from TCR beta sequences and from how often those sequences occurred across donors. High-throughput TCR immunosequencing, statistical association of individual TCRs with disease status, and machine learning were combined to predict cytomegalovirus infection status. A few DR-DQ haplotypes were handled as single units for association and clustering because linkage in the cohort was strong. Among about 400 genotyped donors of the cohort, an average of approximately 240,000 unique TCR beta nucleotide sequences was sequenced per donor, of which approximately 19% were non-productive. An earlier analysis of approximately 630 of the donors applied high-throughput TCR beta sequencing to assess whether each TCR beta V gene segment acted as functional or pseudogenic. In a later analysis, previously published TCR beta repertoires from several hundred donors were re-analyzed and high-resolution HLA genotyping was added so that TCR occurrence patterns could be studied. Genome-wide SNP genotypes for about 55% of the roughly 670 donors were used in a later genetic analysis, which treated that subset as a discovery cohort. Donor age, sex, ethnicity and CMV serostatus were compiled alongside the repertoire data. About 280 gigabases of sequencing data and 80 million or so unique TCR sequences were included in an early release covering about 620 HLA-typed donors. A separate validation cohort of roughly 120 different subjects was used in addition to the approximately 700-subject first cohort. Class I and class II HLA loci were covered by the typing at four-digit resolution. Every repertoire in the discovery cohort had been generated on one and the same sequencing platform. The aim of the study was to test whether cataloging public T cell receptors could identify signatures of past pathogen exposure. The genetic ancestry cluster associated with self-reported Caucasian donors included around 76% of the approximately 400 genotyped donors. On the study overall, not on this receptor specifically: Because some donors lacked HLA typing at each locus, the association tests relied only on the typed subset. A later analysis found that most CMV-associated TCR beta chains appeared HLA-restricted, with HLA associations seemingly driven largely by CMV exposure. The study listed 150 to 200 TCR beta chains as associated with cytomegalovirus. Because the 87-base-pair reads could not distinguish some IMGT-functional V segments, including TRBV6-2 and TRBV6-3, those segments were excluded. Over 15 rarely observed V segments, including chromosome 9 orphons, were excluded from the earlier analysis of some 590 of the donors because counts were too low. A later analysis reported that several top co-occurrence clusters appeared linked to parvovirus B19, influenza, CMV and Epstein-Barr virus. Roughly uniform sequencing depth across donors was assumed in presence/absence analyses, although this assumption may not hold. A cluster of highly shared sequence variants was judged likely to represent a technical artifact of the sequencing pipeline. According to a later analysis, TCR association rates differed among HLA loci, with DRB1 alleles showing the most associated TCRs and HLA-C alleles showing the fewest. The only immune exposure information available for the cohort was CMV serostatus. A few of the identified cytomegalovirus-associated TCR beta chains were confirmed in vitro to be specific for cytomegalovirus antigens. At a false discovery rate of 0.05, a later analysis linked 15,000 to 20,000 TCR beta sequences to specific HLA alleles. A further reported finding was that TCR beta sequences accurately predicted the HLA-A and HLA-B alleles for most subjects in the first cohort. V-gene and J-gene trimming of TCR beta chains was associated with a missense DCLRE1C variant in a later genetic analysis, and the association was replicated in an independent cohort. The classifier was reported to diagnose cytomegalovirus status with high specificity and sensitivity in both the original cohort and the validation cohort. Linkage disequilibrium might explain the correlated functional status among segregating V segments, but an unknown experimental factor could not be ruled out. The cohort was sequenced for TCR beta chains only, and without alpha or paired-chain data the features that could be detected were limited. Strong co-occurrence of HLA alleles, especially DR and DQ, made assigning TCR associations to individual alleles difficult. In a later analysis, HLA-associated TCR beta chains showed more clonal expansion and lower generation probabilities than non-associated chains that were equally common. It was suggested by the authors that the approach could potentially be generalized to other disease states and immunological phenotypes. An earlier analysis of around 600 of the donors showed that most TCR beta V segments appeared in productive rearrangements either about 87% or about 30% of the time, which broadly matched IMGT annotations. Most TCR sequences were seen in very few donors, while some public TCRs were found in many individuals. Compared with the approximately 700-donor mean, donors in an Asian-associated ancestry cluster had fewer N-insertions in productive TCRs, according to a later genetic analysis.

In total, around 600 healthy bone marrow donors made up the cohort. Cohort members were all nominally healthy when sampled, although unrecorded immune exposures were likely present. The donor was CMV seropositive and was included in the group of 250 to 300 seropositive cohort members. Every donor gave a peripheral blood sample, and the peripheral blood mononuclear cells from that sample were used for TCR beta sequencing. The Qiagen DNeasy Blood Extraction Kit was used to extract genomic DNA from the blood cell samples. This clone has only one observation. The specificity of this receptor is unknown. The input lacks base qualities; no much larger clone sits a single base away. Library creation used the immunoSEQ multiplex PCR assay. For the multiplex PCR, a mixture combining 60 forward primers for TCR Vbeta segments and 13 reverse primers for TCR Jbeta segments was used. The CDR3 region of rearranged TCR beta genes was amplified from genomic DNA by a multiplex PCR assay. The Illumina HiSeq System was used to sequence the amplified TCR beta libraries as 87-base-pair reads. In the original analysis: Across the 500 to 750 repertoires, a later analysis counted approximately 83 million unique TCR beta chains, around 11 million of which were shared by at least two donors. Raw reads were error-corrected and collapsed into unique sequences with a nearest-neighbor algorithm that merged closely related sequences to remove PCR and sequencing errors. Alignment of CDR3 sequences to IMGT reference sequences was used to assign V, D and J gene segments. For a sequence to be retained, a match of at least six nucleotides was required to both a V gene segment and a J gene segment. A rearrangement counted as productive if the CDR3 had no stop codons and remained in frame with V and J, and every other rearrangement counted as non-productive. Following IMGT convention, CDR3 was defined as the stretch from the second conserved V-encoded cysteine up to the conserved J-encoded phenylalanine. The earlier analysis of some 580 of the donors excluded any sequence lacking an unambiguous match to a single V gene segment. An earlier analysis of approximately 590 of the donors classified V segments as functional when productive rearrangements were above 56.7% and as segregating when the standard deviation between donors was above 5%. To diagnose cytomegalovirus status from the catalog of TCR beta chain sequences, a statistical classification framework was built. A later analysis assigned V and J genes by comparing TCR nucleotide sequences with IMGT/GENE-DB human TR gene sequences. The TCRdist pipeline was used in a later analysis to assign CDR3 sequences and most-parsimonious VDJ recombination scenarios. A later analysis defined each TCR beta chain by its CDR3 amino acid sequence plus V-gene family, and excluded reads lacking a unique V-gene family. A later analysis removed roughly 590 highly shared, low-generation-probability nucleotide sequences to deal with suspected cross-contamination and a sequencing artifact. In a later analysis, a clonal expansion index for each public chain was calculated from normalized within-repertoire ranks of inferred template counts. A later analysis computed generation probabilities with a VDJ recombination model fitted to out-of-frame rearrangements, and checked the results against IGoR. In a later analysis, TCR-TCR, TCR-HLA and TCR-CMV co-occurrence was scored with hypergeometric tests, and a repertoire-size bias correction was applied to TCR pairs. To estimate false discovery rates, a later analysis permuted the HLA or CMV assignments 20 times. In a later analysis, co-occurring TCRs were grouped using DBSCAN, and TCRdist sequence similarity was added for clustering within HLA-allele-positive subsets. Co-occurrence clustering excluded repertoires with fewer than 30,000 or more than 120,000 public chains, plus five with anomalous nucleotide sharing. TCRdb provides this immuneACCESS table in a form limited to in-frame rearrangements. Some clones are lacking; in checked studies, under half of them reflect an unresolved V gene, and why the rest are absent is not known. For V, J and clone size, that table is used; D and trimming come from the DNA. In this sample the table shows under 150,000 clones, approximately 75% of which occur a single time. The biggest ten clones account for around 6.4% of the sample.

Including the terminal cysteine and phenylalanine, the CDR3 comprises 15 residues. The kept DNA is CDR3 alone, 45 bases in frame from the first base. CDR1 and CDR2 (MNHEY, SVGAGI) derive from the germline V gene. V gives up 7 bases and J gives up 11 bases, and the segment between their germline ends measures 26 bases. The rearranged chain carries TRBV6-5 and TRBJ1-1; the D gene is perhaps TRBD1, on 5 matching bases. The receptor was isolated from a woman between 40 and 55 years old in good health and CMV-seropositive. Sequenced input: PBMCs. The DNA sequence is TGTGCCAGCACCATACTGGGGGGGGGATTGGGACCTGCTTTCTTT. Its protein product is CASTILGGGLGPAFF.